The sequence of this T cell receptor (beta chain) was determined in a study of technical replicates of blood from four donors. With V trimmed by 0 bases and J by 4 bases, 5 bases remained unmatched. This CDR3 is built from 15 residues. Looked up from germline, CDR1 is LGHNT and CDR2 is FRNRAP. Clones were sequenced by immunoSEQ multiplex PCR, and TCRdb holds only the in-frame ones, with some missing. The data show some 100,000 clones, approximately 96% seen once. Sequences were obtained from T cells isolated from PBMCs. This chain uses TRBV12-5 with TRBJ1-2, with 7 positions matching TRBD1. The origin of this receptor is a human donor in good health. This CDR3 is CASGLVTGTAYGYTF. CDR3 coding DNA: TGTGCTAGTGGTTTGGTAACCGGGACAGCCTATGGCTACACCTTC.